This entry lists 14 T cell receptor beta chains sequenced from one sample in a study of cytomegalovirus exposure and HLA in healthy donors. Both 60 Vbeta primers and 13 Jbeta primers went into the PCR. Produced via immunoSEQ multiplex PCR; TCRdb's table is partial and in-frame only. The table lists about 190,000 clones, 60% to 85% of them singletons. The sequencing input was PBMCs. The receptors were gathered from a woman under 30 in good health and CMV-seronegative.

The chain has TRBV28 and TRBJ2-7, with 8 bases lining up with TRBD1. V shed 7 bases, J shed 4 bases, and the junction held 9 bases outside the gene matches. The CDR3 has 14 amino acids. CDR1 is MDHEN and CDR2 is SYDVKM in the germline V gene. The CDR3 region has the DNA TGTGCCAGCATTAAGACAGGGGATGGTTACGAGCAGTACTTC. Its protein product is CASIKTGDGYEQYF.

The V call is TRBV9, the J call TRBJ2-7; D is unresolved. CDR1 and CDR2 from the germline V gene are SGDLS and YYNGEE. The CDR3 has 12 amino acids. The V and J ends lost 3 bases and 0 bases respectively, with 4 bases between them. CDR3 nucleotide sequence: TGTGCCAGCAGCGGGAGCTCCTACGAGCAGTACTTC. As protein: CASSGSSYEQYF.

The chain has TRBV7-9 and TRBJ2-3; 16 nucleotides match TRBD2. The CDR3 runs to 19 residues. The V segment lost 4 bases and the J segment 0 bases; nucleotides outside the gene matches: 7. Germline V gene data show CDR1 as SEHNR and CDR2 as FQNEAQ (reference sequence). DNA of the CDR3: TGTGCCAGCAGCTCGGGACTAGCGGGAGGGTTAACTAGCACAGATACGCAGTATTTT. It yields the protein CASSSGLAGGLTSTDTQYF.

The V gene is TRBV11-2, the J gene TRBJ1-5; perhaps TRBD1 as D (6 bases). Germline CDR1 reads SGHAT; CDR2 reads FQNNGV. V was shortened by 5 bases and J by 9 bases, with 11 bases between the two germline ends. The CDR3 totals 12 residues. The DNA of the CDR3 is TGTGCCAGCAGCCGGGAAGGGGGGCCCCAGCATTTT. It specifies CASSREGGPQHF. Full variable domain (rest looked up from reference TRBV11-2 and TRBJ1-5): EAGVAQSPRYKIIEKRQSVAFWCNPISGHATLYWYQQILGQGPKLLIQFQNNGVVDDSQLPKDRFSAERLKGVDSTLKIQPAKLEDSAVYLCASSREGGPQHFGDGTRLSIL.

The genes are TRBV5-1 and TRBJ1-5, with 7 bases aligning to TRBD1. CDR1 and CDR2 (germline): SGHRS, YFSETQ. V lost 4 bases and J lost 6; bases outside the gene matches: 10. This CDR3 spans 15 amino acids. The CDR3 loop is CASSTGDTGGQPQHF. CDR3 coding DNA: TGCGCCAGCAGCACAGGGGACACCGGGGGTCAGCCCCAGCATTTT.

The chain carries TRBV6-6 and TRBJ2-1, with 10 bases fitting TRBD2. Unmatched junction bases numbered 5, after V lost 2 bases and J lost 7 bases. There are 15 residues in the CDR3. Germline values: CDR1 MNHNY, CDR2 SVGAGI (reference sequence). The CDR3 nucleotides read TGTGCCAGCAGTTACGGACCGGGACTAGCGAATGAGCAGTTCTTC. Protein product: CASSYGPGLANEQFF.

The chain links TRBV6-6 to TRBJ1-3, with 8 positions matching TRBD1. Germline V gene sequence: CDR1 MNHNY, CDR2 SVGAGI (reference sequence). This CDR3 comprises 16 residues. J was trimmed by 0 bases and V by 5 bases; bases with no gene match: 6. CDR3 in DNA: TGTGCCAGCAGTGGACAGGGTGCGAACTCTGGAAACACCATATATTTT. This translates into CASSGQGANSGNTIYF.

This chain links TRBV6-5 with TRBJ2-1; TRBD2 agrees at 9 bases. Looked up from germline, CDR1 is MNHEY and CDR2 is SVGAGI. The CDR3 is 16 amino acids. J was trimmed by 6 bases and V by 4 bases; bases with no gene match: 10. CDR3 protein: CASSSAWRGGLNEQFF. The DNA for the CDR3 is TGTGCCAGCAGTTCCGCTTGGCGGGGGGGCCTCAATGAGCAGTTCTTC.

V and J are TRBV27 and TRBJ1-5; TRBD1 matches 7 bases. This CDR3 comprises 14 residues. The V gene's germline CDR1 is MNHEY and CDR2 SMNVEV (reference sequence). Trimming at V came to 6 bases and at J to 4 bases, leaving 6 bases not matched to a gene. CDR3 sequence: CASSPGTVNQPQHF. For the CDR3, the DNA is TGTGCCAGCAGCCCTGGGACAGTAAATCAGCCCCAGCATTTT.

The chain has TRBV4-1 and TRBJ2-3, with TRBD1 as a possible D gene (7 bases). The CDR3 spans 16 residues. CDR1 MGHRA and CDR2 YSYEKL come from the germline V gene. Trimming cost V 1 base and J 5 bases, with 16 bases left between them. CDR3 in amino acids: CASSQVRGRDKDTQYF. CDR3 coding DNA: TGCGCCAGCAGCCAAGTTAGGGGGCGGGATAAAGATACGCAGTATTTT.

This clone has just one count. The V gene is TRBV9, the J gene TRBJ1-1; unclear D gene. Trimming removed 2 bases from V and 3 bases from J, with 11 bases in between. The CDR3 contains 14 residues. The germline V gene encodes CDR1 SGDLS and CDR2 YYNGEE. CDR3: CASSVGIGDTEAFF. The CDR3 DNA follows: TGTGCCAGCAGCGTCGGGATTGGAGACACTGAAGCTTTCTTT.

The genes are TRBV6-1 and TRBJ2-1, with 7 positions matching TRBD2. Germline CDR1 reads MNHNS; CDR2 reads SASEGT. V was pared by 3 bases and J by 4 bases, with 12 bases of the junction left unmatched. This CDR3 has 17 amino acids. The CDR3 loop is CASSDQAGRGPYNEQFF. CDR3 sequence (DNA): TGTGCCAGCAGTGATCAAGCGGGGCGGGGTCCTTACAATGAGCAGTTCTTC.

The V gene is TRBV5-1, the J gene TRBJ2-7, with TRBD2 matching over 8 bases. The J segment lost 3 bases and the V segment lost 3 bases, leaving 8 bases of the junction unmatched. Germline V gives CDR1 SGHRS, CDR2 YFSETQ. The CDR3 consists of 15 residues. CDR3 loop: CASSSVAGSVYEQYF. Here the CDR3 DNA reads TGCGCCAGCAGCTCGGTAGCGGGATCCGTCTACGAGCAGTACTTC.

The gene calls are TRBV6-5 and TRBJ2-5; D gene unclear. V was cut by 8 bases and J by 2 bases, with 9 bases left in between. Germline CDR1 MNHEY, CDR2 SVGAGI. CDR3 size: 12 residues. CDR3 DNA: TGTGCCAGCCGAACAGAACAAGAGACCCAGTACTTC. Translation: CASRTEQETQYF.